A single sample is the source of the 8 T cell receptor beta chains below, sequenced in a study of follicular helper T cells after annual influenza vaccination. The time point is: 2013-2014 season, 7 days after vaccination. Some clones are missing from TCRdb's copy, which holds only in-frame ones; the method was immunoSEQ multiplex PCR. Among about 5,200 clones listed, about nine tenths were seen once. Sequences were derived from CXCR5+ CD38- circulating T follicular helper cells from blood, sampled 7 days after influenza vaccination. Subset in this sample: circulating Tfh, non-naive CD4+CXCR5+PD-1+ (ICOS+CD38+ or ICOS-CD38-). These receptors were obtained from an adult who received the influenza vaccine.

CDR3 amino acids: CASSIPDSRPAGANVLTF. The CDR3 DNA is TGTGCCAGTAGTATTCCGGACAGTCGGCCGGCTGGGGCCAACGTCCTGACTTTC. This rearrangement joins TRBV19 to TRBJ2-6, with D perhaps matching TRBD1 (6 bases). Trimming shortened V by 3 bases and J by 2 bases, and 17 bases separated the two germline ends. Germline lookup yields CDR1 LNHDA and CDR2 SQIVND (reference sequence). This CDR3 has 18 residues.

The V gene is TRBV15, the J gene TRBJ2-5, with 10 bases that match TRBD1. V shed 5 bases and J 4 bases; nucleotides not matched to a gene: 4. Germline V gene data show CDR1 as LNHNV and CDR2 as YYDKDF (reference sequence). This CDR3 spans 14 amino acids. The CDR3 DNA sequence: TGTGCCACCAGCGGGGGACAGGGGAGAGAGACCCAGTACTTC. Protein product: CATSGGQGRETQYF. The full variable domain, rest sourced from reference TRBV15 and TRBJ2-5, is DAMVIQNPRYQVTQFGKPVTLSCSQTLNHNVMYWYQQKSSQAPKLLFHYYDKDFNNEADTPDNFQSRRPNTSFCFLDIRSPGLGDTAMYLCATSGGQGRETQYFGPGTRLLVL.

The rearrangement joins TRBV7-2 to TRBJ1-2, with 7 bases lining up with TRBD1. The junction had 7 bases not matched to a gene; V was cut back by 2 bases and J by 4 bases. The V gene's germline CDR1 is SGHTA and CDR2 FQGNSA. This CDR3 contains 15 residues. CDR3 nucleotide sequence: TGTGCCAGCAGCTTATGGGACAGCATAAGCTATGGCTACACCTTC. It is translated as CASSLWDSISYGYTF. The complete variable domain, with remaining parts taken from reference TRBV7-2 and TRBJ1-2, reads GAGVSQSPSNKVTEKGKDVELRCDPISGHTALYWYRQSLGQGLEFLIYFQGNSAPDKSGLPSDRFSAERTGGSVSTLTIQRTQQEDSAVYLCASSLWDSISYGYTFGSGTRLTVV.

V usage is TRBV5-6 and J usage is TRBJ1-2, with 7 bases aligning to TRBD1. V shed 1 base and J 2 bases; nucleotides not matched to a gene: 14. Looked up from germline, CDR1 is SGHDT and CDR2 is YYEEEE. The CDR3 totals 18 residues. The chain's CDR3 is CASSLRPGTASINYGYTF. CDR3 DNA sequence: TGTGCCAGCAGCTTGCGCCCAGGGACAGCCTCCATCAACTATGGCTACACCTTC.

This chain links TRBV5-4 with TRBJ2-3; 7 bases match TRBD2. The junction had 13 bases not matched to a gene; V was cut back by 4 bases and J by 2 bases. This CDR3 has 17 amino acids. CDR1 and CDR2 (germline): SGHNT, YYREEE (reference sequence). Written as DNA, the CDR3 is TGTGCCAGCAGCCTTAAGACTAGCTCAGTACCCACAGATACGCAGTATTTT. Its translation is CASSLKTSSVPTDTQYF.

This clone was observed a few times. This chain links TRBV6-6 with TRBJ1-3; 9 bases match TRBD1. V lost 5 bases, J lost 2 bases, and 1 base stayed unmatched. Germline CDR1 and CDR2: MNHNY and SVGAGI (reference sequence). This CDR3 has 14 amino acids. The DNA for the CDR3 is TGTGCCAGCAGTCGGACAGGGGCTGGAAACACCATATATTTT. It codes for CASSRTGAGNTIYF.

The chain links TRBV18 to TRBJ2-7; a weak D match, TRBD1 (6 bases). The V gene lost 2 bases and the J gene lost 1 base, with 15 bases spanning the gap. CDR3 length: 16 residues. Germline V CDR1 and CDR2: KGHSH, LQKENI. The CDR3 spells CASSPMRGSGSYEQYF. In DNA form, the CDR3 reads TGTGCCAGCTCACCAATGAGGGGGAGTGGGTCCTACGAGCAGTACTTC.

This clone was counted once. The chain links TRBV18 to TRBJ2-1; TRBD2 is a possible D gene (6 bases). V dropped 6 bases and J dropped 0 bases, with 15 bases sitting between them. The germline V gene has CDR1 KGHSH and CDR2 LQKENI. CDR3 length equals 16 residues. The CDR3 region is CASSRDFPSSYNEQFF. CDR3 nucleotide sequence: TGTGCCAGCTCGCGGGACTTCCCGAGCTCCTACAATGAGCAGTTCTTC.